This record concerns one T cell receptor beta chain sequence. The specificity of this receptor is unknown. The sample holds no much larger clone one base away, and base qualities are not on file. The data originate from a study of neoadjuvant anti-PD-1 for oral cavity cancer (dated by TCRdb to the early 2020s). Looking at the study overall: Three to four biweekly doses of nivolumab at 3 mg/kg were mostly administered to patients before curative-intent surgical resection. Patients who did not progress were given a fourth nivolumab dose at about day 43 and had definitive surgical resection on days 50-56. Patients with complete response, partial response or stable disease by RECIST 1.1 were defined as responders, whereas patients with progression were defined as non-responders. There were 12 patients in the parent correlative cohort, and the response rate was 33%.

Broad study findings and their caveats: After neoadjuvant nivolumab, non-responders showed significantly higher T cell clonality (Gini index) in PBMCs than responders did. Only a few patients per response group were included in the TCR analyses, and larger cohorts for validation were called for by the authors. Higher pretreatment blood Treg/Th17 ratios correlated with both higher pretreatment blood TCRbeta clonality and lower post-treatment tumor TCRbeta clonality.

The germline V gene (reference sequence) provides CDR1 MNHEY and CDR2 SMNVEV. The CDR3 goes from the cysteine to the phenylalanine over 14 residues. The entry retains the CDR3 DNA only, 42 bases that are in frame from base 1. V ends up 5 bases short and J 7 bases short, with an unmatched junction base count of 6. PBMC libraries used mostly around 500 ng of input genomic DNA for deep sequencing, with six replicates per sample. The immunoSEQ hsTCRbeta kit was used to prepare TCRbeta libraries, following the manufacturer's instructions. The completed libraries were mixed into a single pool at 3 nM, then sequenced with an Illumina NovaSeq 6000 S4 flow cell. The original methods were these. The immunoSEQ Analyzer was used for raw data preprocessing and quality control. The analysis was limited to productive rearrangements, and each clonotype was defined by a unique CDR3 amino acid sequence. Using the R package tcR, the researchers computed the Gini-Simpson index as their estimate of repertoire clonality. Gini indices were compared with Student's t test, and associations with tumor size change were assessed by Pearson correlation. Held by TCRdb, this immuneACCESS table contains in-frame sequences only and omits some clones. Under half of the omission traces to an unresolved V gene where checked; the cause of the rest is unknown. V and J calls and clone size are as listed in that table; D and trimming were resolved from the DNA. Across this sample there are some 15,000 clones, with 65% to 75% seen only once. In total, the top ten clones hold 2.5% of the sample.

The time point label of this sample denotes: before neoadjuvant nivolumab. Patients had been newly diagnosed with stage II-IVA oral cavity squamous cell carcinoma, and no prior systemic or radiation treatment had been given to the patients. The cohort consisted of patients with HPV-negative, locally advanced oral cavity squamous cell carcinoma. No culture maintenance or expansion was done, as the peripheral blood mononuclear cells went straight to analysis. The samples were obtained from a longitudinal correlative study of a single-arm phase II trial testing neoadjuvant nivolumab in oral cavity squamous cell carcinoma. Genomic DNA-based TCRbeta sequencing was performed on subject-matched pre- and post-treatment PBMCs and tumors from three responders and three non-responders. Peripheral blood mononuclear cells were collected once before nivolumab treatment and again after treatment, at the time of surgery. The Maxwell RSC DNA from Cells kit was used to isolate genomic DNA from PBMCs.

The sequence joins TRBV27 to TRBJ1-2, with TRBD1 identical over 11 junction bases. Sequences were derived from PBMCs, sampled before nivolumab (anti-PD-1) treatment. This TCR was recovered from a person between 40 and 85 years old with oral cavity squamous cell carcinoma. The DNA sequence follows: TGTGCCAGCAGTCCATGGGGGACAGGGGGTGGCTACACCTTC. Its product reads: CASSPWGTGGGYTF.